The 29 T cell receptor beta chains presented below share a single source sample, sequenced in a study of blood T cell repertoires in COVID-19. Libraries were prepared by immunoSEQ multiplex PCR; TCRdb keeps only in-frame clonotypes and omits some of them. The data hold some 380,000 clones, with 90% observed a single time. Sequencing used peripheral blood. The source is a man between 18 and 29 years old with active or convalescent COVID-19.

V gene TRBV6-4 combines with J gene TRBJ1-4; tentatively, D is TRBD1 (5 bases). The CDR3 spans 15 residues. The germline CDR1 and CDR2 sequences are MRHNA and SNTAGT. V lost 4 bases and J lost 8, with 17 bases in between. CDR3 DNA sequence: TGTGCCAGCAGTGCGCGTGGGGGAGGTGGCGAAAAACTGTTTTTT. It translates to CASSARGGGGEKLFF.

The CDR3: CASSIRGTSDPIPYEQYF. Here the CDR3 DNA reads TGTGCCAGTAGTATAAGAGGGACTAGCGACCCTATCCCCTACGAGCAGTACTTC. The V call is TRBV19, the J call TRBJ2-7, with TRBD2 matching 10 bases. Germline CDR1 is LNHDA and CDR2 is SQIVND (reference sequence). CDR3 length equals 18 residues. Trimming removed 2 bases from V and 2 bases from J; junction bases left unmatched: 12.

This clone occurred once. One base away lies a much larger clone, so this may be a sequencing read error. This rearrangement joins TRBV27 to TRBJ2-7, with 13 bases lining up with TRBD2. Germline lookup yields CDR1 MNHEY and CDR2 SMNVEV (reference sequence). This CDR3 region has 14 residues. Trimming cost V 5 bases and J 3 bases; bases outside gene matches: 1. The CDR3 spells CASSRTSGGYEQYF. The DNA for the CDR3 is TGTGCCAGCAGTCGGACTAGCGGGGGCTACGAGCAGTACTTC.

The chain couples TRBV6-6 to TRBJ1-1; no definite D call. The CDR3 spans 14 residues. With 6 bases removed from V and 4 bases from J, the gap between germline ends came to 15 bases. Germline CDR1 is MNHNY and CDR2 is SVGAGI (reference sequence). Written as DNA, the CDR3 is TGTGCCAGCAGCGAGGTGGTCAGATTCACTGAAGCTTTCTTT. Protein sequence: CASSEVVRFTEAFF.

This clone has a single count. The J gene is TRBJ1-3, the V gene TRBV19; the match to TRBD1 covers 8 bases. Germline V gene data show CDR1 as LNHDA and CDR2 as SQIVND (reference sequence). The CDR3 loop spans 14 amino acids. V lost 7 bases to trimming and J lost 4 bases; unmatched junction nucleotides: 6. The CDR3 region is CASKTRTGGNTIYF. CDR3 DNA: TGTGCCAGTAAGACACGGACAGGGGGAAACACCATATATTTT.

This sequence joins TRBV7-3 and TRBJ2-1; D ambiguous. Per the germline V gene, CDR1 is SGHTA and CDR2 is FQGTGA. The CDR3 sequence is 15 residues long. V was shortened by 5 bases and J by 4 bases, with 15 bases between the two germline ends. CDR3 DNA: TGTGCCAGCAGCATCGCCCCGGTAACTTACAATGAGCAGTTCTTC. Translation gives CASSIAPVTYNEQFF.

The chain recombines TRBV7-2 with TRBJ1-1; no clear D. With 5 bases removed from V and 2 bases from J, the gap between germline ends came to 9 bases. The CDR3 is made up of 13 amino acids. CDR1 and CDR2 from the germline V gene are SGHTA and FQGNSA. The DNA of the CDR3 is TGTGCCAGCAGCGTAACAACCAACACTGAAGCTTTCTTT. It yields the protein CASSVTTNTEAFF.

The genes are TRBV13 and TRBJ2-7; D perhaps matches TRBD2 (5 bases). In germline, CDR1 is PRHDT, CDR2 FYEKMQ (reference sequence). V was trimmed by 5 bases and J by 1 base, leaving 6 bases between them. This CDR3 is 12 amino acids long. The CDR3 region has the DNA TGTGCCAGCAGCGAGGGTTCCTACGAGCAGTACTTC. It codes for CASSEGSYEQYF.

The CDR3 spells CASRGGWPNSPLHF. CDR3 DNA sequence: TGTGCCAGCAGGGGAGGGTGGCCCAATTCACCCCTCCACTTT. V is TRBV28 and J is TRBJ1-6; no clear D gene. The ends were cut back, 6 bases at V and 7 bases at J, with 13 bases in the middle. Germline CDR1 and CDR2: MDHEN and SYDVKM. The CDR3 is 14 amino acids.

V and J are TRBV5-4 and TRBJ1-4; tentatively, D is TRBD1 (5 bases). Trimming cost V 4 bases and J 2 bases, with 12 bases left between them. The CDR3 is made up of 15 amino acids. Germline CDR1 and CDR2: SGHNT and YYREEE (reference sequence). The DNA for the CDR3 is TGTGCCAGCAGCAAGACAGTGACGACTAATGAAAAACTGTTTTTT. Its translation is CASSKTVTTNEKLFF. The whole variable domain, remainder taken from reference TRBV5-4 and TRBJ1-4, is ETGVTQSPTHLIKTRGQQVTLRCSSQSGHNTVSWYQQALGQGPQFIFQYYREEENGRGNFPPRFSGLQFPNYSSELNVNALELDDSALYLCASSKTVTTNEKLFFGSGTQLSVL.

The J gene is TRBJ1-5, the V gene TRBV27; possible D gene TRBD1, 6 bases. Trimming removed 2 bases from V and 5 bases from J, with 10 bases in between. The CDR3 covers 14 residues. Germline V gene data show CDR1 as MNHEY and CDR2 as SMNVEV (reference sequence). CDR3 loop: CASSLHRDDQPQHF. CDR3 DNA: TGTGCCAGCAGTTTACACAGGGATGATCAGCCCCAGCATTTT.

CDR3 nucleotides: TGTGCCAGCAGCTTATGGTCAGACACAGATACGCAGTATTTT. This gives the protein CASSLWSDTDTQYF. J is TRBJ2-3 and V is TRBV7-9; no clear D. The CDR3 is 14 residues long. The germline gives CDR1 SEHNR, CDR2 FQNEAQ (reference sequence). Trimming left V 2 bases short and J 2 bases short, with 8 bases between.

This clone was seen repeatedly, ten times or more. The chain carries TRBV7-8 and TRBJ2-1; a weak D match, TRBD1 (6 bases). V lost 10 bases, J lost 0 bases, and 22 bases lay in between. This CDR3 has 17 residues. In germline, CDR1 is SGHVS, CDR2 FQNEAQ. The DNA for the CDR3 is TGTGCCATCCAGGGGTGGATAAAAGGAAGCTCCTACAATGAGCAGTTCTTC. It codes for CAIQGWIKGSSYNEQFF.

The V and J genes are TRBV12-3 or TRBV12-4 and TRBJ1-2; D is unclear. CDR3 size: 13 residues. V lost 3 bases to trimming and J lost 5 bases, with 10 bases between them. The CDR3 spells CASSLLTGYGYTF. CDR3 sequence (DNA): TGTGCCAGCAGTTTGCTAACGGGGTATGGCTACACCTTC.

CDR3 protein: CASSPFREGEKLFF. For the CDR3, the DNA is TGTGCCAGCTCACCTTTCCGGGAAGGCGAAAAACTGTTTTTT. The chain carries TRBV18 and TRBJ1-4; D call uncertain. The CDR3 loop spans 14 amino acids. The germline V gene has CDR1 KGHSH and CDR2 LQKENI. Between the trimmed V and J ends, which lost 3 bases and 8 bases, there was a span of 13 bases.

Here the CDR3 DNA reads TGTGCCAGCGGAGAGAGGGAGCAGTTCTTC. This codes for CASGEREQFF. The V and J genes are TRBV12-3 or TRBV12-4 and TRBJ2-1; the D is unclear. The V and J ends lost 8 bases and 10 bases respectively, with 9 bases between them. The CDR3 spans 10 residues.

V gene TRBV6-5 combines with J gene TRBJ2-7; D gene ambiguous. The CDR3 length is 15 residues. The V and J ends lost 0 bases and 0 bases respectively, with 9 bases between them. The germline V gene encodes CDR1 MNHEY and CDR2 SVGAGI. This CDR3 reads CASSYSIRSSYEQYF. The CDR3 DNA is TGTGCCAGCAGTTACTCGATCCGGAGCTCCTACGAGCAGTACTTC.

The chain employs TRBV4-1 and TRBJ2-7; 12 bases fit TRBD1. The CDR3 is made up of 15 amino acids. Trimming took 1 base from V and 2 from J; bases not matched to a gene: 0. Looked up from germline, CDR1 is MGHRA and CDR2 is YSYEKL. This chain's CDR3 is CASSQGDRGPYEQYF. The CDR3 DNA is TGCGCCAGCAGCCAAGGGGACAGGGGGCCCTACGAGCAGTACTTC.

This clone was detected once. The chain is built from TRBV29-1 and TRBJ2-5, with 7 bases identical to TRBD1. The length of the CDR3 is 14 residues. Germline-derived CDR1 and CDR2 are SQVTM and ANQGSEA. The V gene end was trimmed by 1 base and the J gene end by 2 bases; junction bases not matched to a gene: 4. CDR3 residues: CSVEGGTVQETQYF. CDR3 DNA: TGCAGCGTTGAAGGGGGGACAGTACAAGAGACCCAGTACTTC. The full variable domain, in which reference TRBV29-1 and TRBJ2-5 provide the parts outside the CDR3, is SAVISQKPSRDICQRGTSLTIQCQVDSQVTMMFWYRQQPGQSLTLIATANQGSEATYESGFVIDKFPISRPNLTFSTLTVSNMSPEDSSIYLCSVEGGTVQETQYFGPGTRLLVL.

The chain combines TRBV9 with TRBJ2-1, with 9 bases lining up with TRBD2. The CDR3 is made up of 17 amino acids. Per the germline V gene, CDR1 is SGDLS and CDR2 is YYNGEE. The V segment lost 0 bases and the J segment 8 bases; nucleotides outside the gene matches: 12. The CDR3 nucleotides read TGTGCCAGCAGCGTAGAGGGTAGCGGGGGCCTGGTCTATGAGCAGTTCTTC. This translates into CASSVEGSGGLVYEQFF.

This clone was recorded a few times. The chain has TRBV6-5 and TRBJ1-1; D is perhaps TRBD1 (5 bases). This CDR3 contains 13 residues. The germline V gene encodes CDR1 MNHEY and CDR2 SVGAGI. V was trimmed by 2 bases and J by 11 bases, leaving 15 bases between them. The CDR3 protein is CASSYQSSGGAFF. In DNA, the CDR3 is TGTGCCAGCAGTTACCAGAGCTCGGGGGGGGCTTTCTTT.

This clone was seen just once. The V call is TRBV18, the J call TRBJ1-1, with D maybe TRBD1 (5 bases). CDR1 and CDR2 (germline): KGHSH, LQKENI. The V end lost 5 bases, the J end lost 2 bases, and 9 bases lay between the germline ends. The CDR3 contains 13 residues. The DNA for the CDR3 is TGTGCCAGCTCATTTCAGGGAAACACTGAAGCTTTCTTT. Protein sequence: CASSFQGNTEAFF.

CDR3 DNA sequence: TGTGCCAGCAGCCCGCGAAGACAGAGCACAGATACGCAGTATTTT. Its protein product is CASSPRRQSTDTQYF. The chain has TRBV5-8 and TRBJ2-3; D possibly corresponds to TRBD1 (5 bases). Trimming took off 4 bases at V and 0 bases at J, with 12 bases between the two ends. The germline CDR1 and CDR2 sequences are SGHTS and YDEGEE. The CDR3 contains 15 residues. Full variable domain (missing parts from reference TRBV5-8 and TRBJ2-3): EAGVTQSPTHLIKTRGQQATLRCSPISGHTSVYWYQQALGLGLQFLLWYDEGEERNRGNFPPRFSGRQFPNYSSELNVNALELEDSALYLCASSPRRQSTDTQYFGPGTRLTVL.

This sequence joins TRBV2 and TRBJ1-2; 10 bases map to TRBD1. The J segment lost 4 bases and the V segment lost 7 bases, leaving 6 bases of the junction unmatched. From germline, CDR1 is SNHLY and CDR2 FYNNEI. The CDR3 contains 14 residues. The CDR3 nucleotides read TGTGCCAGCATGTCCGGACAGGGGGTCTATGGCTACACCTTC. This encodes CASMSGQGVYGYTF.

The CDR3 protein is CASSSQGVRSPLHF. CDR3 DNA: TGTGCCAGCAGTTCACAGGGGGTTAGGTCACCCCTCCACTTT. This chain links TRBV6-5 with TRBJ1-6; TRBD1 aligns across 8 bases. The CDR3 loop spans 14 amino acids. Germline-derived CDR1 and CDR2 are MNHEY and SVGAGI. Losses at the gene ends were 4 bases for V and 10 bases for J; bases not matched to a gene: 6.

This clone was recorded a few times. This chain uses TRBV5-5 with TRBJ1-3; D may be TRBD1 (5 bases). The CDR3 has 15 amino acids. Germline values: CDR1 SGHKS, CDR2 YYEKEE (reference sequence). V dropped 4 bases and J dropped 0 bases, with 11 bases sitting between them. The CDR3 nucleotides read TGTGCCAGCAGCCTCGACAGAAGCTCTGGAAACACCATATATTTT. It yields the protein CASSLDRSSGNTIYF.

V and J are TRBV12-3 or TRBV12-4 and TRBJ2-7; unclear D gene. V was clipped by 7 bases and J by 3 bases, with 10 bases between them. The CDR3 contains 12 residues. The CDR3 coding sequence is TGTGCCAGCACCCTGACTGGCTACGAGCAGTACTTC. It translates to CASTLTGYEQYF.

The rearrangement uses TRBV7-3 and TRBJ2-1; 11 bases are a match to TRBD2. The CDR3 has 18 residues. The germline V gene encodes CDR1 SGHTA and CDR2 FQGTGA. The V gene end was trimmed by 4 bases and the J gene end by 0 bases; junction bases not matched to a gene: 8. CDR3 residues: CASSSPGTSGHSYNEQFF. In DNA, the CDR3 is TGTGCCAGCAGCTCACCCGGGACTAGCGGACACTCCTACAATGAGCAGTTCTTC. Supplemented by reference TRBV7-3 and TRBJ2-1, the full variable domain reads GAGVSQTPSNKVTEKGKYVELRCDPISGHTALYWYRQSLGQGPEFLIYFQGTGAADDSGLPNDRFFAVRPEGSVSTLKIQRTERGDSAVYLCASSSPGTSGHSYNEQFFGPGTRLTVL.

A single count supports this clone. The CDR3 sequence is CASSIATGAQPQHF. Here the CDR3 DNA reads TGTGCCAGTAGTATAGCGACAGGGGCTCAGCCCCAGCATTTT. This sequence joins TRBV19 and TRBJ1-5; TRBD1 agrees at 8 bases. The V gene's germline CDR1 is LNHDA and CDR2 SQIVND (reference sequence). The J segment lost 6 bases and the V segment lost 1 base, leaving 2 bases of the junction unmatched. The CDR3 runs to 14 residues.